This TCR beta chain was retrieved from a study of blood T cell repertoires in COVID-19. V shed 5 bases and J 1 base; nucleotides not matched to a gene: 7. The CDR3 totals 15 residues. CDR1 is SGHRS and CDR2 is YFSETQ in the germline V gene. Sequencing used immunoSEQ multiplex PCR; TCRdb keeps in-frame clones, though not all of them. Of about 170,000 clones listed, 84% are singletons. Source material: PBMCs or T cells enriched from blood (not recorded which). This TCR derives from a man over 45 who had recovered from COVID-19. The chain joins TRBV5-1 to TRBJ1-1; TRBD1 aligns across 8 bases. The CDR3, as DNA: TGCGCCAGCAGAGGGGGGACAGGTGGGAACACTGAAGCTTTCTTT. It specifies CASRGGTGGNTEAFF.